A single sample is the source of the 27 T cell receptor beta chains below, sequenced in a study of OX40 agonist ivuxolimab in advanced cancers. Assay: immunoSEQ multiplex PCR; the TCRdb copy retains only in-frame clones and omits some. The repertoire holds over 75,000 clones, with 90% as singletons. Material: CD4+ or CD8+ T cells sorted from blood, obtained in a trial of the OX40 agonist ivuxolimab. Receptors originate from an adult with an advanced solid tumor such as melanoma, head and neck, liver or kidney cancer.

V and J are TRBV14 and TRBJ2-3, with no clear D. V shed 4 bases and J shed 6 bases, with 5 bases lying between them. Germline V gene sequence: CDR1 SGHDN, CDR2 FVKESK. This CDR3 has 11 residues. This chain's CDR3 is CASSRWDTQYF. CDR3 DNA sequence: TGTGCCAGCAGCCGTTGGGATACGCAGTATTTT.

The chain couples TRBV28 to TRBJ1-1; tentatively, D is TRBD1 (6 bases). The V end was cut by 10 bases, the J end by 0 bases, with 18 bases between. This CDR3 contains 15 residues. Germline V gene lookup returns CDR1 MDHEN and CDR2 SYDVKM. CDR3 DNA: TGTGCCACCAGACCTGGGACACTCCTGAACACTGAAGCTTTCTTT. This translates into CATRPGTLLNTEAFF.

This chain connects TRBV14 to TRBJ2-5; 11 bases agree with TRBD2. The CDR3 length is 15 residues. Per the germline V gene, CDR1 is SGHDN and CDR2 is FVKESK. The junction had 2 bases not matched to a gene; V was cut back by 0 bases and J by 5 bases. The CDR3 here is CASSQDSGRAETQYF. The CDR3 DNA is TGTGCCAGCAGCCAAGATAGCGGGAGGGCTGAGACCCAGTACTTC.

The chain recombines TRBV5-1 with TRBJ2-1; 9 bases align to TRBD1. Germline CDR1 is SGHRS and CDR2 is YFSETQ. V lost 4 bases, J lost 8 bases, and 4 bases stayed unmatched. CDR3 length equals 13 residues. The chain's CDR3 is CASSNDRGYEQFF. For the CDR3, the DNA is TGCGCCAGCAGCAATGACAGGGGGTATGAGCAGTTCTTC.

V gene TRBV7-9 combines with J gene TRBJ2-4; D is unresolved. Trimming cost V 2 bases and J 5 bases, with 13 bases left between them. The CDR3 contains 15 residues. From germline, CDR1 is SEHNR and CDR2 FQNEAQ (reference sequence). The CDR3 sequence is CASSLMPIRENIQYF. CDR3 sequence (DNA): TGTGCCAGCAGCTTAATGCCAATTCGAGAAAACATTCAGTACTTC.

V is TRBV10-1 and J is TRBJ2-3, with D uncertain. CDR3 size: 12 residues. Trimming stripped 0 bases from V and 4 bases from J, with 2 bases between. Looked up from germline, CDR1 is WNHNN and CDR2 is SYGVQD (reference sequence). CDR3 bases: TGCGCCAGCAGTGAGTCCCCAGATACGCAGTATTTT. This sequence encodes CASSESPDTQYF.

The V gene is TRBV6-6, the J gene TRBJ2-7, with 8 bases aligning to TRBD2. CDR1 and CDR2 from the germline V gene are MNHNY and SVGAGI (reference sequence). With 0 bases clipped from V and 2 bases from J, the junction kept 6 bases outside the gene matches. This CDR3 region has 16 residues. This chain's CDR3 is CASSYSWRGATYEQYF. The CDR3 DNA is TGTGCCAGCAGTTACTCGTGGCGGGGGGCCACCTACGAGCAGTACTTC.

The chain combines TRBV19 with TRBJ1-2; maybe TRBD1 (6 bases). The CDR3 has 14 residues. V was cut by 8 bases and J by 6 bases, with 19 bases left in between. Germline V gene sequence: CDR1 LNHDA, CDR2 SQIVND (reference sequence). CDR3 DNA sequence: TGTGCCAGTGGAGCGGGACATACCTTGAATGGCTACACCTTC. This encodes CASGAGHTLNGYTF.

V usage is TRBV7-3 and J usage is TRBJ2-3, with D possibly being TRBD1 (9 bases). Germline values: CDR1 SGHTA, CDR2 FQGTGA. V lost 5 bases, J lost 1 base, and 25 bases lay in between. This CDR3 is 19 amino acids long. CDR3 sequence (DNA): TGTGCCAGCAGCCCCGGGACAGGGCGAAGCGGGAGTGGCACAGATACGCAGTATTTT. It encodes CASSPGTGRSGSGTDTQYF.

V is TRBV7-2 and J is TRBJ2-7; 7 bases match TRBD2. The CDR3 has 15 residues. Germline-derived CDR1 and CDR2 are SGHTA and FQGNSA. Unmatched junction bases numbered 9, after V lost 1 base and J lost 6 bases. The CDR3: CASSLDSGGGLEQYF. As DNA, the CDR3 is TGTGCCAGCAGCTTAGATTCGGGGGGAGGGCTCGAGCAGTACTTC.

V gene TRBV13 combines with J gene TRBJ2-7, with TRBD1 identical over 7 bases. The CDR3 loop spans 16 amino acids. Looked up from germline, CDR1 is PRHDT and CDR2 is FYEKMQ (reference sequence). Germline trimming cut 5 bases from V and 7 bases from J; bases unmatched to any gene: 17. CDR3 protein: CASSPTGPGTAGEQYF. The CDR3 DNA reads as TGTGCCAGCAGCCCCACGGGACCTGGGACAGCCGGAGAGCAGTACTTC.

This clone was found once. The V gene is TRBV6-6, the J gene TRBJ2-3; 8 nucleotides line up with TRBD1. CDR3 length equals 13 residues. Germline CDR1 and CDR2: MNHNY and SVGAGI (reference sequence). V shed 7 bases and J 4 bases; nucleotides not matched to a gene: 4. As DNA, the CDR3 is TGTGCCAGCAATGGACAGGGCCCAGATACGCAGTATTTT. It codes for CASNGQGPDTQYF.

This chain joins TRBV2 and TRBJ2-1, with 9 positions matching TRBD2. The germline V gene encodes CDR1 SNHLY and CDR2 FYNNEI. This CDR3 comprises 14 residues. Trimming took 6 bases from V and 1 from J; bases not matched to a gene: 1. The DNA of the CDR3 is TGTGCCAGCAGGACTAGCGGTTCCTACAATGAGCAGTTCTTC. This translates into CASRTSGSYNEQFF.

V gene TRBV2 combines with J gene TRBJ1-2; D might be TRBD1 (6 bases). The ends were cut back, 4 bases at V and 0 bases at J, with 9 bases in the middle. Per germline, CDR1 SNHLY and CDR2 FYNNEI. This CDR3 contains 14 residues. DNA for the CDR3: TGTGCCAGCAGTGGGGACACAACTAACTATGGCTACACCTTC. Its protein is CASSGDTTNYGYTF. The full variable domain, completed using reference TRBV2 and TRBJ1-2, is EPEVTQTPSHQVTQMGQEVILRCVPISNHLYFYWYRQILGQKVEFLVSFYNNEISEKSEIFDDQFSVERPDGSNFTLKIRSTKLEDSAMYFCASSGDTTNYGYTFGSGTRLTVV.

The genes are TRBV15 and TRBJ1-4, with TRBD1 matching 11 bases. Unmatched junction bases numbered 3, after V lost 4 bases and J lost 5 bases. Per the germline V gene, CDR1 is LNHNV and CDR2 is YYDKDF (reference sequence). The CDR3 is 15 amino acids. This CDR3 is CATSTGQGENEKLFF. CDR3 nucleotides: TGTGCCACCAGCACGGGACAGGGGGAGAATGAAAAACTGTTTTTT.

This chain joins TRBV6-4 and TRBJ2-3; possibly TRBD2 for D (6 bases). Germline CDR1 MRHNA, CDR2 SNTAGT. The CDR3 is 13 amino acids. V lost 5 bases and J 2 bases, leaving 8 bases between the germline ends. Here the CDR3 DNA reads TGTGCCAGCAGTCTAGCGTACACAGATACGCAGTATTTT. This sequence encodes CASSLAYTDTQYF.

The chain uses TRBV5-1 and TRBJ2-7; 9 bases match TRBD1. The CDR3 length is 14 residues. Germline-derived CDR1 and CDR2 are SGHRS and YFSETQ. Unmatched junction bases numbered 3, after V lost 4 bases and J lost 1 base. CDR3 DNA sequence: TGCGCCAGCAGCCTGGGACAGGGATCCTACGAGCAGTACTTC. Translation: CASSLGQGSYEQYF. Variable domain in full (rest from reference TRBV5-1 and TRBJ2-7): KAGVTQTPRYLIKTRGQQVTLSCSPISGHRSVSWYQQTPGQGLQFLFEYFSETQRNKGNFPGRFSGRQFSNSRSEMNVSTLELGDSALYLCASSLGQGSYEQYFGPGTRLTVT.

The genes are TRBV6-1 and TRBJ1-4; 10 bases map to TRBD1. The germline V gene encodes CDR1 MNHNS and CDR2 SASEGT. This CDR3 has 13 amino acids. This chain's CDR3 is CAGRGTGVEKLFF. CDR3 DNA: TGTGCAGGACGGGGGACAGGGGTTGAAAAACTGTTTTTT.

In nucleotides, the CDR3 is TGTGCCAGCAGTTACCTCGCGAAGGGGCCTCCTGAAGCTTTCTTT. This sequence encodes CASSYLAKGPPEAFF. J is TRBJ1-1 and V is TRBV6-5; D perhaps matches TRBD1 (5 bases). The CDR3 is 15 residues long. Between the trimmed V and J ends, which lost 2 bases and 6 bases, there was a span of 16 bases. The germline CDR1 and CDR2 sequences are MNHEY and SVGAGI.

The chain carries TRBV9 and TRBJ1-2, with a possible D match to TRBD1 (5 bases). This CDR3 region has 17 residues. V dropped 0 bases and J dropped 4 bases, with 19 bases sitting between them. Germline CDR1 is SGDLS and CDR2 is YYNGEE. The CDR3 reads CASSVVEGPGTVYGYTF. DNA for the CDR3: TGTGCCAGCAGCGTAGTTGAGGGACCCGGGACGGTCTATGGCTACACCTTC. Variable domain in full (rest from reference TRBV9 and TRBJ1-2): DSGVTQTPKHLITATGQRVTLRCSPRSGDLSVYWYQQSLDQGLQFLIQYYNGEERAKGNILERFSAQQFPDLHSELNLSSLELGDSALYFCASSVVEGPGTVYGYTFGSGTRLTVV.

The chain employs TRBV6-5 and TRBJ2-7; 13 bases line up with TRBD2. Germline CDR1 MNHEY, CDR2 SVGAGI. CDR3 length: 14 amino acids. With V trimmed by 9 bases and J by 7 bases, 9 bases remained unmatched. The CDR3 here is CASRSPGLAGEQYF. The CDR3 nucleotides read TGTGCCAGTCGGTCCCCGGGACTAGCGGGGGAGCAGTACTTC.

The rearrangement links TRBV19 to TRBJ2-5; D is undetermined. Germline V gene sequence: CDR1 LNHDA, CDR2 SQIVND (reference sequence). Trimming took off 4 bases at V and 0 bases at J, with 6 bases between the two ends. CDR3 length equals 13 residues. Here the CDR3 reads CASSTSYQETQYF. The DNA for the CDR3 is TGTGCCAGTAGTACCTCGTACCAAGAGACCCAGTACTTC.

The chain recombines TRBV11-3 with TRBJ2-7, with D perhaps given as TRBD1 or TRBD2 (5 bases each). From germline, CDR1 is SGHNT and CDR2 YENEEA. The CDR3 is 14 residues long. Trimming pared 6 bases from V and 9 bases from J, leaving 21 bases between. DNA for the CDR3: TGTGCCAGCAGTATCCCGGGACCGAGAAACCGGCAGTACTTC. This encodes CASSIPGPRNRQYF.

The CDR3 DNA is TGCGCCAGCAGCTTGGGGGGGGACTTCTCCCAAGAGACCCAGTACTTC. Its translation: CASSLGGDFSQETQYF. This chain connects TRBV5-1 to TRBJ2-5, with D perhaps matching TRBD2 (6 bases). Germline loops: CDR1 SGHRS, CDR2 YFSETQ. This CDR3 spans 16 amino acids. The V end was cut by 0 bases, the J end by 1 base, with 13 bases between.

The rearrangement joins TRBV4-2 to TRBJ1-1; D is unresolved. CDR1 and CDR2 (germline): LGHNA, YNFKEQ. The V gene lost 4 bases and the J gene lost 12 bases, with 21 bases spanning the gap. This CDR3 spans 14 amino acids. The CDR3 nucleotides are TGTGCCAGCAGCCCAACCTCTGGCGACTCCGCAACTTTCTTT. The encoded protein is CASSPTSGDSATFF.

The chain recombines TRBV7-2 with TRBJ2-3, with unresolved D. The germline V and J ends were trimmed by 2 bases and 0 bases, with 6 bases remaining between them. The CDR3 consists of 14 residues. Germline V gene lookup returns CDR1 SGHTA and CDR2 FQGNSA. The chain's CDR3 is CASSLRTSTDTQYF. CDR3 nucleotides: TGTGCCAGCAGCTTAAGGACGAGCACAGATACGCAGTATTTT.

The V call is TRBV7-2, the J call TRBJ2-3; 7 nucleotides line up with TRBD2. The CDR3 is 16 residues long. J gave up 2 bases and V 2 bases, and 7 bases lay outside the gene matches. Germline lookup yields CDR1 SGHTA and CDR2 FQGNSA. The CDR3 DNA reads as TGTGCCAGCAGCTTAATCGGCGGGAGTGCCACAGATACGCAGTATTTT. Its translation is CASSLIGGSATDTQYF.